This T cell receptor (beta chain) was identified in a study of CD8+ T cells in alopecia areata. Looking at the study overall: The study gave treated patients oral tofacitinib at 5 to 10 mg twice daily.

RNA was extracted and reverse transcribed into cDNA as the sequencing template. Using immunoSEQ multiplex PCR, the repertoire was profiled, and TCRdb retains in-frame clones only, with some absent. This table holds 150,000 or so clones, 80% to 90% found once. This CDR3 region has 17 residues. V was cut by 2 bases and J by 0 bases, with 17 bases left in between. Per the germline V gene, CDR1 is SGHAT and CDR2 is FQNNGV. This clonotype originated in a human donor with alopecia areata. The chain recombines TRBV11-2 with TRBJ2-7; either TRBD1 or TRBD2 may fit D (5 bases each). The sequences come from CD8+ T cells sorted from blood, collected at week 0. This CDR3 is CASSLTSWDGRSYEQYF. Written as DNA, the CDR3 is TGTGCCAGCAGCTTAACATCGTGGGACGGCCGCTCCTACGAGCAGTACTTC.